Listed below are T cell receptor beta chains from one sample, sequenced in a study of cytomegalovirus exposure and HLA in healthy donors. Clones were sequenced by immunoSEQ multiplex PCR, and TCRdb holds only the in-frame ones, with some missing. Of about 140,000 clones listed, approximately 72% are singletons. Specimen: PBMCs. Every receptor here comes from a woman aged 60-70 years in good health and CMV-seronegative. CDR3s include the opening cysteine and the closing phenylalanine or tryptophan. The D gene is left open where the match is weak. Size values are once, few and many counts, or a class for expanded clones, and some rows have none.

d_call	clone_size	j_call	cdr3_length	v_call	cdr3_nt	cdr3_aa
TRBD2	-	TRBJ2-7	17	TRBV6-8	TGTGCCAGCAGTTACTTGACGTTGCGGGAGGCCACCTACGAGCAGTACTTC	CASSYLTLREATYEQYF
-	-	TRBJ2-6	16	TRBV29-1	TGCAGCGTTGAAGGCAGGGTGAGCTCTGGGGCCAACGTCCTGACTTTC	CSVEGRVSSGANVLTF
TRBD2	-	TRBJ2-1	16	TRBV5-1	TGCGCCAGCGCCGTAATCATGACTAGCGGGACCAATGAGCAGTTCTTC	CASAVIMTSGTNEQFF
TRBD1	-	TRBJ2-7	13	TRBV11-3	TGTGCCAGCAGCTTCAGGACAGGGGTCGAGCAGTACTTC	CASSFRTGVEQYF
TRBD1	-	TRBJ1-2	13	TRBV28	TGTGCCAGCAGCTTAACAGGGGGCTATGGCTACACCTTC	CASSLTGGYGYTF
-	-	TRBJ1-3	13	TRBV7-8	TGTGCCAGCAGCGCCAGGGTGGGAAACACCATATATTTT	CASSARVGNTIYF
TRBD2	-	TRBJ2-1	18	TRBV4-3	TGCGCCAGCAGCCAAGGGATGGCTAGCGGGGCTCAGTACAATGAGCAGTTCTTC	CASSQGMASGAQYNEQFF
TRBD2	few	TRBJ2-1	17	TRBV9	TGTGCCAGCAGCGTAGATCCCAGCGGGGGGGCCTCTGATGAGCAGTTCTTC	CASSVDPSGGASDEQFF
TRBD2	-	TRBJ2-3	18	TRBV19	TGTGCCAGTAGTATAGATCAAGGGTTAGCGGGGCGCACAGATACGCAGTATTTT	CASSIDQGLAGRTDTQYF
-	-	TRBJ2-5	14	TRBV7-5	TGTGTCAGAAGCGCCCGGACAGGGGAGGAGACCCAGTACTTC	CVRSARTGEETQYF
TRBD1	-	TRBJ2-5	14	TRBV6-5	TGTGCCAGCGGAGAACAGGGGTACCAAGAGACCCAGTACTTC	CASGEQGYQETQYF
-	-	TRBJ2-3	15	TRBV27	TGTGCCAGCAGTTTATTTTCGGGGGGCACAGATACGCAGTATTTT	CASSLFSGGTDTQYF
TRBD1	-	TRBJ1-2	14	TRBV7-9	TGTGCCAGCAGCTCTGGGGGACAGGGGCATGGCTACACCTTC	CASSSGGQGHGYTF
-	-	TRBJ2-7	14	TRBV19	TGTGCCAGTAGTTTGGCGAGAAAGGGGTACGAGCAGTACTTC	CASSLARKGYEQYF
TRBD1	-	TRBJ1-5	15	TRBV15	TGTGCCACCAGCAGAGGGACAGGGGGCGAACAGCCCCAGCATTTT	CATSRGTGGEQPQHF
-	-	TRBJ1-1	14	TRBV19	TGTGCCACCAGATGGGGCGGACTGAACACTGAAGCTTTCTTT	CATRWGGLNTEAFF
TRBD1	-	TRBJ2-7	14	TRBV5-5	TGTGCCAGCAGCTCAAACACAGGGGTCTACGAGCAGTACTTC	CASSSNTGVYEQYF